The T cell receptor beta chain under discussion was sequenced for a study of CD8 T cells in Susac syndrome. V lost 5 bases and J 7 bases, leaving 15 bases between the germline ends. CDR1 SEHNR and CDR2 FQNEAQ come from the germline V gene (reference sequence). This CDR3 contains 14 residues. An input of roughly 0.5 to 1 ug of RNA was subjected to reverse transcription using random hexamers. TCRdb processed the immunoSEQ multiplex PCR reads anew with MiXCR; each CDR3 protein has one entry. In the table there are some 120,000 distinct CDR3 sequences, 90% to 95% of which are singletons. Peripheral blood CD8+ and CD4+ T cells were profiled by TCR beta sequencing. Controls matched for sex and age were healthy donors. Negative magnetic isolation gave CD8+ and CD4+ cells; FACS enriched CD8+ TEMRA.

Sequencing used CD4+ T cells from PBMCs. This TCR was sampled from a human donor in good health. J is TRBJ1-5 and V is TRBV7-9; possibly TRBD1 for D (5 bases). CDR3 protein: CASSPLGRGQPQHF. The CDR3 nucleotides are TGTGCCAGCAGCCCACTAGGGCGGGGCCAGCCCCAGCATTTT. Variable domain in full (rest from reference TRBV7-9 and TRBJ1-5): DTGVSQNPRHKITKRGQNVTFRCDPISEHNRLYWYRQTLGQGPEFLTYFQNEAQLEKSRLLSDRFSAERPKGSFSTLEIQRTEQGDSAMYLCASSPLGRGQPQHFGDGTRLSIL.